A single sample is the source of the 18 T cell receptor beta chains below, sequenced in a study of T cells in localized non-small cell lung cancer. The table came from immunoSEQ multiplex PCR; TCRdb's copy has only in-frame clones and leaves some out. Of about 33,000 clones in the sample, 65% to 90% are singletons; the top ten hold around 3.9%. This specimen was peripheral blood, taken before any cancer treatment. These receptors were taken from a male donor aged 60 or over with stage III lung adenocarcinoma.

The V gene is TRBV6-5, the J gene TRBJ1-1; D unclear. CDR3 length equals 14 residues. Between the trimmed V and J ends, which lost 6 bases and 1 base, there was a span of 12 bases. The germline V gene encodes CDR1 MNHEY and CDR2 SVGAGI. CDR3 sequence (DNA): TGTGCCAGCAGCCAGATTGCCGGGAACACTGAAGCTTTCTTT. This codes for CASSQIAGNTEAFF.

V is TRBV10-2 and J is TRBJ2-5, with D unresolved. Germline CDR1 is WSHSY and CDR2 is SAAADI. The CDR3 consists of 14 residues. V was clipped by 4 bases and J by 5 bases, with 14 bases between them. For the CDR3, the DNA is TGCGCCAGCAGTGCGAAAGGGCTAGGGGAGACCCAGTACTTC. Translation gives CASSAKGLGETQYF.

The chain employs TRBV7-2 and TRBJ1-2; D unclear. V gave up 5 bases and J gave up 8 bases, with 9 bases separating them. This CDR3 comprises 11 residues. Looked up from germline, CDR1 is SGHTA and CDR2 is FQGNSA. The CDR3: CASSPLGGYTF. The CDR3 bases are TGTGCCAGCAGCCCCCTGGGAGGCTACACCTTC.

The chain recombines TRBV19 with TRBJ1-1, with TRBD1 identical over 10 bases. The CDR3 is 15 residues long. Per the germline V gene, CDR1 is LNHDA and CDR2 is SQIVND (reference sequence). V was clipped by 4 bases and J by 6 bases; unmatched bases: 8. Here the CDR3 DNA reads TGTGCCAGTAGTACTTGGGACAGGGGTCTTCCTGAAGCTTTCTTT. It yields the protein CASSTWDRGLPEAFF.

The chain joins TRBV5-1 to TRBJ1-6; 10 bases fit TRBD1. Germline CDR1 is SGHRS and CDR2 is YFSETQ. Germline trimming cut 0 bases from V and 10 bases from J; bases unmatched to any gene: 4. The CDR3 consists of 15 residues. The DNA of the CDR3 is TGCGCCAGCAGCTTGGGGACAGGGGGTTCGTCACCCCTCCACTTT. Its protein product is CASSLGTGGSSPLHF.

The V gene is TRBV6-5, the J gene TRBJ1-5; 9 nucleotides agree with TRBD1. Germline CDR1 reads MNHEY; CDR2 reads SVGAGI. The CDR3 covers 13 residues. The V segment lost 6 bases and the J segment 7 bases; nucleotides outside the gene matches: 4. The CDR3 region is CASRPGQGQPQHF. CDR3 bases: TGTGCCAGCAGGCCGGGACAGGGACAGCCCCAGCATTTT.

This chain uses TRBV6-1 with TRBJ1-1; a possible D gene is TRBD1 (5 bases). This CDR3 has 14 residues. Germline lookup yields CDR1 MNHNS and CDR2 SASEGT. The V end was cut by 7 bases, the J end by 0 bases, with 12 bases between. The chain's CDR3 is CASTAGSMNTEAFF. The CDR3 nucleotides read TGTGCCAGCACAGCAGGGAGCATGAACACTGAAGCTTTCTTT.

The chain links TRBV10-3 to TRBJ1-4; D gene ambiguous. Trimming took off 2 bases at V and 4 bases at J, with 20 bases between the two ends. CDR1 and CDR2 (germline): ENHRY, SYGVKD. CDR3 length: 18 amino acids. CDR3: CAISETVGSPHYNEKLFF. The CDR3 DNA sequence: TGTGCCATCAGTGAGACGGTGGGCAGCCCCCATTATAATGAAAAACTGTTTTTT.

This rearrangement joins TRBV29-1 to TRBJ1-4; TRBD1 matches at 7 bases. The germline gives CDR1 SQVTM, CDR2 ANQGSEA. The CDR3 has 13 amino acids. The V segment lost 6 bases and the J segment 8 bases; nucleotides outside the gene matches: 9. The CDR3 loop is CSVLRDRAEKLFF. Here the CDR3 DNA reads TGCAGCGTCCTCCGGGACAGAGCAGAAAAACTGTTTTTT.

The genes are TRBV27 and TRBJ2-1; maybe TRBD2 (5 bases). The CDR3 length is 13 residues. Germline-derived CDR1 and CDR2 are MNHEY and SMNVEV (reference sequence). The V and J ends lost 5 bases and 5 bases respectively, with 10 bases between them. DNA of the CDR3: TGTGCCAGCAGTCTCCTCGGGAACAATGAGCAGTTCTTC. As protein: CASSLLGNNEQFF.

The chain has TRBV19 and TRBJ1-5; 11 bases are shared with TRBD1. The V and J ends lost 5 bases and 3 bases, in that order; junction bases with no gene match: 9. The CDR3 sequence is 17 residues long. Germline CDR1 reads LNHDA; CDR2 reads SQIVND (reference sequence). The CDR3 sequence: CASSPRDRGGNNQPQHF. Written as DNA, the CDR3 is TGTGCCAGTAGTCCCCGGGACAGGGGGGGCAACAATCAGCCCCAGCATTTT.

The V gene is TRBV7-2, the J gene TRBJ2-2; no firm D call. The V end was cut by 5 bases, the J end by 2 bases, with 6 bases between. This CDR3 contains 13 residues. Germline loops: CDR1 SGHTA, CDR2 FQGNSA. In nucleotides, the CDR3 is TGTGCCAGCAGCAGAGCCAACACCGGGGAGCTGTTTTTT. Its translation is CASSRANTGELFF.

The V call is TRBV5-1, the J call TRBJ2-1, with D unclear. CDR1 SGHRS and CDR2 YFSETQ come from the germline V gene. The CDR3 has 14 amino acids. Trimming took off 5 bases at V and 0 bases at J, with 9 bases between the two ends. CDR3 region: CASRGHSSYNEQFF. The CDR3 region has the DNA TGCGCCAGCAGAGGGCACAGCTCCTACAATGAGCAGTTCTTC.

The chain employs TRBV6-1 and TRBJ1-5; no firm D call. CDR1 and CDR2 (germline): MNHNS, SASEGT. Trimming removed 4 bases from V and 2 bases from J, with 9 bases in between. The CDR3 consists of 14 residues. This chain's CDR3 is CASSVTLGNQPQHF. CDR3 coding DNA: TGTGCCAGCAGTGTAACCCTGGGCAATCAGCCCCAGCATTTT.

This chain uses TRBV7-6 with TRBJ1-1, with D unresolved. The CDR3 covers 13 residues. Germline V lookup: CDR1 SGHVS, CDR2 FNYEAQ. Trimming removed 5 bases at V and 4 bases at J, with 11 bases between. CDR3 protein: CASSPNIGTEAFF. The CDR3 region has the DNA TGTGCCAGCAGCCCGAATATAGGCACTGAAGCTTTCTTT.

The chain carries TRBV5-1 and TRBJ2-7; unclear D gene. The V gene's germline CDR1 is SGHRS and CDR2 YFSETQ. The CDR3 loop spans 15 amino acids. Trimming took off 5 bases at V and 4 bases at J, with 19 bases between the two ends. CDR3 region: CASSAGGALEYEQYF. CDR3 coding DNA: TGCGCCAGCAGTGCAGGCGGCGCGTTAGAGTACGAGCAGTACTTC.

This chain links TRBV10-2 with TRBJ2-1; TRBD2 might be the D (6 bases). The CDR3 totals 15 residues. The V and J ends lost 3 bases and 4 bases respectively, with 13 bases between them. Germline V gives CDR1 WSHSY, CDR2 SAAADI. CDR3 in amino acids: CASSEHGGIYNEQFF. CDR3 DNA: TGCGCCAGCAGTGAACACGGGGGTATTTACAATGAGCAGTTCTTC.

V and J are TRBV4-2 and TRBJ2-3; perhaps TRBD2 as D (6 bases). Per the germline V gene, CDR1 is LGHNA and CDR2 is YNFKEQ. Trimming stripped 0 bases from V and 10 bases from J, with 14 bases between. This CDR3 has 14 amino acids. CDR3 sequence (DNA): TGTGCCAGCAGCCAAGAAGGGAGGCATGGGGCGCAGTATTTT. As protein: CASSQEGRHGAQYF.